The rows below give T cell receptor beta chains drawn from one sample of a study of identical twins. TCRdb passed the 5' RACE reads through MiXCR, listing each CDR3 protein once. The sample has over 200,000 distinct CDR3 sequences, about a tenth seen once. The sample taken for sequencing was memory (CD45RO+) T cells sorted from blood. The receptors shown here come from a young woman in good health. Both conserved end residues are part of each CDR3. The D gene is left open where the match is weak. Clone size is given for some rows only: seen once, a few or many times, or a class if the clone is expanded.

D gene,J gene,V gene,clone size,CDR3 protein,CDR3 DNA
TRBD1,TRBJ2-5,TRBV14,many,CASSLGQLQKYF,TGTGCCAGCAGCCTGGGACAGTTGCAAAAGTACTTC
NA,TRBJ2-5,TRBV7-3,NA,CASSSSTKETQYF,TGTGCCAGCAGCTCTTCAACGAAAGAGACCCAGTACTTC
NA,TRBJ2-7,TRBV7-9,many,CASSFSGAGEQYF,TGTGCCAGCAGCTTCTCCGGGGCCGGAGAGCAGTACTTC
NA,TRBJ2-1,TRBV30,NA,CAWSRVQGGGHNEQFF,TGTGCCTGGAGCAGGGTCCAGGGTGGAGGGCACAATGAGCAGTTCTTC
NA,TRBJ2-1,TRBV28,NA,CASSGGAVSSYNEQFF,TGTGCCAGCAGTGGGGGAGCGGTTAGCTCCTACAATGAGCAGTTCTTC
NA,TRBJ1-2,TRBV9,NA,CASSADGGLDGYTF,TGTGCCAGCAGCGCAGATGGGGGGCTGGATGGCTACACCTTC
TRBD2,TRBJ2-3,TRBV9,NA,CASSVEPAGGPDTQYF,TGTGCCAGCAGCGTAGAGCCAGCGGGAGGGCCAGATACGCAGTATTTT
NA,TRBJ2-1,TRBV20-1,many,CSASHTDGPEQFF,TGCAGTGCCAGCCATACCGACGGCCCCGAGCAGTTCTTC
NA,TRBJ1-6,TRBV2,many,CASRGDNSPLHF,TGTGCCAGCAGGGGGGATAATTCACCCCTCCACTTT
TRBD2,TRBJ2-7,TRBV30,NA,CAWSRGGPYEQYF,TGTGCCTGGAGTCGCGGGGGTCCGTACGAGCAGTACTTC
NA,TRBJ2-1,TRBV29-1,few,CSAAGLRLWDEQFF,TGCAGCGCCGCGGGACTCCGCCTTTGGGATGAGCAGTTCTTC
TRBD1,TRBJ2-1,TRBV5-1,few,CASRGIERGLGQFF,TGCGCCAGCAGAGGAATCGAAAGGGGGCTTGGGCAGTTCTTC